A single sample gave rise to the 27 T cell receptor beta chains below, sequenced in a study of cytomegalovirus exposure and HLA in healthy donors. A multiplex PCR was run with 60 Vbeta primers and 13 Jbeta primers. Repertoires were generated with immunoSEQ multiplex PCR, while TCRdb's copy carries only in-frame clones and drops some. The sample lists some 190,000 clones; more than 75% were seen once. The specimen was PBMCs. The receptors come from a woman younger than 45 in good health and CMV-seropositive.

This clone was picked up a small number of times. V and J are TRBV30 and TRBJ2-2; the match to TRBD1 covers 7 bases. CDR1 and CDR2 from the germline V gene are GTSNPN and SVGIG (reference sequence). This CDR3 has 14 amino acids. J gave up 2 bases and V 4 bases, and 4 bases lay outside the gene matches. For the CDR3, the DNA is TGTGCCTGGAAGACAGGGTCAAACACCGGGGAGCTGTTTTTT. It is translated as CAWKTGSNTGELFF.

The V gene is TRBV2, the J gene TRBJ1-1, with D unclear. This CDR3 region has 14 residues. CDR1 SNHLY and CDR2 FYNNEI come from the germline V gene. The V gene lost 7 bases and the J gene lost 6 bases, with 18 bases spanning the gap. The CDR3 DNA reads TGTGCCAGCAATTCTCTATTCGCGGCCTCTGAAGCTTTCTTT. Protein: CASNSLFAASEAFF.

The chain combines TRBV10-3 with TRBJ2-7; a possible D gene is TRBD2 (5 bases). V was pared by 6 bases and J by 1 base, with 10 bases between. Germline lookup yields CDR1 ENHRY and CDR2 SYGVKD. The CDR3 is 13 residues long. CDR3 sequence: CAISSGFSYEQYF. In DNA, the CDR3 is TGTGCCATCAGCTCGGGGTTTTCCTACGAGCAGTACTTC.

This chain uses TRBV27 with TRBJ2-3; maybe TRBD1 (6 bases). The CDR3 extends over 13 amino acids. Germline V gene data show CDR1 as MNHEY and CDR2 as SMNVEV (reference sequence). With 6 bases removed from V and 4 bases from J, the gap between germline ends came to 11 bases. Here the CDR3 reads CASRLWTADTQYF. Written as DNA, the CDR3 is TGTGCCAGCAGACTATGGACAGCAGATACGCAGTATTTT.

This clone was picked up a small number of times. This rearrangement joins TRBV7-2 to TRBJ1-4; D gene uncertain. Germline assignment: CDR1 SGHTA and CDR2 FQGNSA. The CDR3 consists of 15 residues. V was shortened by 1 base and J by 6 bases, with 12 bases between the two germline ends. CDR3 sequence: CASSLGLAADEKLFF. The DNA of the CDR3 is TGTGCCAGCAGCTTAGGCCTCGCGGCGGATGAAAAACTGTTTTTT.

The chain links TRBV4-1 to TRBJ1-5; 7 bases map to TRBD1. This CDR3 spans 15 amino acids. Trimming took 1 base from V and 3 from J; bases not matched to a gene: 3. Looked up from germline, CDR1 is MGHRA and CDR2 is YSYEKL. The CDR3 spells CASSQVRGANQPQHF. CDR3 DNA: TGCGCCAGCAGCCAAGTCAGGGGGGCCAATCAGCCCCAGCATTTT.

This clone was recorded a few times. The chain links TRBV27 to TRBJ1-1; 9 positions agree with TRBD1. Germline CDR1 is MNHEY and CDR2 is SMNVEV (reference sequence). V was clipped by 5 bases and J by 3 bases; unmatched bases: 10. CDR3 length: 16 amino acids. The CDR3 is CASSARTGAPYTEAFF. The CDR3 nucleotides are TGTGCCAGCAGTGCCCGGACAGGGGCTCCTTACACTGAAGCTTTCTTT.

V usage is TRBV5-1 and J usage is TRBJ2-2; weak D call: TRBD1 (6 bases). The ends were cut back, 5 bases at V and 3 bases at J, with 14 bases in the middle. The germline V gene encodes CDR1 SGHRS and CDR2 YFSETQ. There are 15 residues in the CDR3. The CDR3 loop reads CASRRGQPDTGELFF. The DNA for the CDR3 is TGCGCCAGCAGGCGAGGACAGCCGGACACCGGGGAGCTGTTTTTT.

This chain links TRBV29-1 with TRBJ2-7; 10 nucleotides match TRBD1. Germline trimming cut 6 bases from V and 5 bases from J; bases unmatched to any gene: 4. Germline values: CDR1 SQVTM, CDR2 ANQGSEA. This CDR3 contains 12 residues. In DNA, the CDR3 is TGCAGCGTGGGACAGGGGAACAACGAGCAGTACTTC. Amino acids: CSVGQGNNEQYF.

The genes are TRBV5-4 and TRBJ2-3; TRBD2 matches at 7 bases. The CDR3 is 17 amino acids. CDR1 is SGHNT, CDR2 YYREEE, per germline (reference sequence). V shed 6 bases and J 1 base; nucleotides not matched to a gene: 14. Written as DNA, the CDR3 is TGTGCCAGCACCTCCCTTGGGGGGGGGTATGGCACAGATACGCAGTATTTT. Translation: CASTSLGGGYGTDTQYF.

The chain uses TRBV9 and TRBJ1-2; D gene unclear. V was pared by 0 bases and J by 6 bases, with 24 bases between. The CDR3 loop spans 18 amino acids. CDR1 and CDR2 from the germline V gene are SGDLS and YYNGEE. Written as DNA, the CDR3 is TGTGCCAGCAGCGTAGAGGAAGGTCAGCCGAGGTTAGGCAATGGCTACACCTTC. Its translation is CASSVEEGQPRLGNGYTF.

The chain is built from TRBV4-2 and TRBJ2-3; no clear D gene. The CDR3 is made up of 13 amino acids. Germline V lookup: CDR1 LGHNA, CDR2 YNFKEQ. The V end lost 0 bases, the J end lost 3 bases, and 4 bases lay between the germline ends. CDR3 sequence reads: CASSQESTDTQYF. CDR3 sequence (DNA): TGTGCCAGCAGCCAAGAGTCAACAGATACGCAGTATTTT.

This chain connects TRBV5-6 to TRBJ2-3, with D possibly being TRBD1 (5 bases). Germline assignment: CDR1 SGHDT and CDR2 YYEEEE. V shed 0 bases and J shed 1 base, with 6 bases lying between them. This CDR3 is 14 amino acids long. The CDR3 here is CASSLETGTDTQYF. The CDR3 nucleotides are TGTGCCAGCAGCTTGGAGACAGGCACAGATACGCAGTATTTT.

About this clone: Its ends do not fully match the called genes, so a read error is possible. CDR3 loop: CASSQDQTSSYEQYF. DNA of the CDR3: TGTGCCAGCAGCCAAGATCAGACTAGCTCCTACGAGCAGTACTTC. V is TRBV4-1 and J is TRBJ2-7; TRBD2 is a possible D gene (6 bases). The CDR3 runs 15 residues. The germline CDR1 and CDR2 sequences are MGHRA and YSYEKL.

The chain joins TRBV7-3 to TRBJ2-2; possibly TRBD1 for D (6 bases). Germline-derived CDR1 and CDR2 are SGHTA and FQGTGA. Trimming cost V 6 bases and J 1 base, with 9 bases left between them. This CDR3 spans 14 amino acids. The CDR3, as DNA: TGTGCCAGCAGGAGGGGACAGAACACCGGGGAGCTGTTTTTT. Translating gives CASRRGQNTGELFF.

This clone is a singleton in its sample. The chain uses TRBV13 and TRBJ2-7; the match to TRBD1 covers 8 bases. Per the germline V gene, CDR1 is PRHDT and CDR2 is FYEKMQ (reference sequence). The CDR3 covers 14 residues. Unmatched junction bases numbered 7, after V lost 4 bases and J lost 5 bases. The CDR3 DNA reads as TGTGCCAGCAGCTCCGGACAGGGAGTGAACGAGCAGTACTTC. It is translated as CASSSGQGVNEQYF.

This clone was detected only once. This rearrangement joins TRBV12-5 to TRBJ2-6; no clear D. Germline V gene data show CDR1 as LGHNT and CDR2 as FRNRAP. This CDR3 has 14 residues. Trimming shortened V by 1 base and J by 4 bases, and 5 bases separated the two germline ends. CDR3 in amino acids: CASGLGAGANVLTF. The CDR3 coding sequence is TGTGCTAGTGGTTTGGGAGCAGGGGCCAACGTCCTGACTTTC.

The V gene is TRBV9, the J gene TRBJ1-2, with 8 nucleotides matching TRBD1. CDR3 length equals 14 residues. Germline V lookup: CDR1 SGDLS, CDR2 YYNGEE. V was clipped by 0 bases and J by 3 bases; unmatched bases: 1. CDR3 coding DNA: TGTGCCAGCAGCGTAGCGGACAGGGACTATGGCTACACCTTC. Encoded protein: CASSVADRDYGYTF.

This clone has only a few counts. J is TRBJ2-1 and V is TRBV5-1; no clear D. The CDR3 spans 14 residues. Germline V CDR1 and CDR2: SGHRS, YFSETQ. V shed 1 base and J shed 8 bases, with 13 bases lying between them. The CDR3 is CASSLRLAVYEQFF. For the CDR3, the DNA is TGCGCCAGCAGCTTGCGCCTCGCGGTCTATGAGCAGTTCTTC.

This clone came up once. The gene calls are TRBV5-8 and TRBJ2-1, with TRBD1 matching over 8 bases. The CDR3 covers 12 residues. The V and J ends lost 1 base and 15 bases, in that order; junction bases with no gene match: 6. Germline CDR1 and CDR2: SGHTS and YDEGEE. The CDR3: CASSLYRDRSFF. The CDR3 DNA reads as TGTGCCAGCAGCTTGTACCGGGACAGGTCGTTCTTC. Complete variable domain (other parts from reference TRBV5-8 and TRBJ2-1): EAGVTQSPTHLIKTRGQQATLRCSPISGHTSVYWYQQALGLGLQFLLWYDEGEERNRGNFPPRFSGRQFPNYSSELNVNALELEDSALYLCASSLYRDRSFFGPGTRLTVL.

This clone was counted only a few times. The chain links TRBV5-1 to TRBJ2-3; 7 bases fit TRBD2. This CDR3 contains 14 residues. Per germline, CDR1 SGHRS and CDR2 YFSETQ. With 5 bases clipped from V and 6 bases from J, the junction kept 9 bases outside the gene matches. This CDR3 is CASSTTGGGDTQYF. CDR3 DNA sequence: TGCGCCAGCAGTACCACGGGGGGAGGGGATACGCAGTATTTT.

The count of this clone is one. CDR3 coding DNA: TGTGCCAGCAGCCAGCGACTAGCGGGGAGGTCAGATACGCAGTATTTT. Protein product: CASSQRLAGRSDTQYF. The rearrangement uses TRBV11-2 and TRBJ2-3; 11 positions agree with TRBD2. Germline loops: CDR1 SGHAT, CDR2 FQNNGV. The CDR3 totals 16 residues. Losses at the gene ends were 5 bases for V and 4 bases for J; bases not matched to a gene: 8.

This clone was counted once. The CDR3 DNA reads as TGTGCCAGCATAGCGGGGGGGTTGAACGAGCAGTACTTC. Amino acid sequence: CASIAGGLNEQYF. The chain carries TRBV6-1 and TRBJ2-7; 11 bases match TRBD2. Per germline, CDR1 MNHNS and CDR2 SASEGT. The ends lost 7 bases at V and 5 bases at J; junction bases unmatched: 4. The CDR3 loop spans 13 amino acids.

This chain links TRBV5-6 with TRBJ2-5, with TRBD2 as a possible D gene (6 bases). V was trimmed by 3 bases and J by 0 bases, leaving 15 bases between them. The CDR3 spans 16 residues. Germline V gene sequence: CDR1 SGHDT, CDR2 YYEEEE. The CDR3 here is CASSWDRGTHQETQYF. For the CDR3, the DNA is TGTGCCAGCAGCTGGGATCGGGGGACCCACCAAGAGACCCAGTACTTC.

This sequence joins TRBV4-3 and TRBJ2-1, with D maybe TRBD2 (5 bases). The V end lost 0 bases, the J end lost 5 bases, and 14 bases lay between the germline ends. CDR1 LGHNA and CDR2 YSLEER come from the germline V gene. CDR3 size: 16 residues. Here the CDR3 reads CASSQDGRRGNNEQFF. CDR3 nucleotides: TGCGCCAGCAGCCAAGACGGCAGACGAGGGAACAATGAGCAGTTCTTC.

This chain links TRBV28 with TRBJ2-7; D is unresolved. Trimming took 2 bases from V and 0 from J, leaving 14 bases between them. The CDR3 has 16 amino acids. In germline, CDR1 is MDHEN, CDR2 SYDVKM. In DNA, the CDR3 is TGTGCCAGCAGTTTACCCACATTCCCGGGCTCCTACGAGCAGTACTTC. Its translation is CASSLPTFPGSYEQYF.

The rearrangement links TRBV27 to TRBJ1-2; maybe TRBD1 (5 bases). This CDR3 has 12 residues. Germline V gives CDR1 MNHEY, CDR2 SMNVEV (reference sequence). V was cut by 5 bases and J by 7 bases, with 11 bases left in between. The CDR3 is CASSPVGGGYTF. For the CDR3, the DNA is TGTGCCAGCAGTCCCGTGGGGGGTGGCTACACCTTC.